This T cell receptor (beta chain) originates from a study of blood T cell repertoires in COVID-19. Assay used: immunoSEQ multiplex PCR; TCRdb lists only in-frame clones, some missing. The table lists 200,000 to 300,000 clones, 75% to 90% of them singletons, with roughly 2% in the top ten. The V end lost 0 bases, the J end lost 4 bases, and 11 bases lay between the germline ends. There are 15 residues in the CDR3. Germline lookup yields CDR1 MNHEY and CDR2 SMNVEV (reference sequence). V is TRBV27 and J is TRBJ2-3, with D perhaps TRBD2 (5 bases). The sequenced material came from peripheral blood. This TCR came from a man aged 25-45 years with active or convalescent COVID-19. CDR3: CASSLSGSLPDTQYF. CDR3 DNA sequence: TGTGCCAGCAGTTTATCAGGGAGCCTCCCAGATACGCAGTATTTT.